Listed here are 3 T cell receptor beta chains from one sample, sequenced in a study of blood T cell repertoires in COVID-19. The table came from immunoSEQ multiplex PCR; TCRdb's copy has only in-frame clones and leaves some out. The sample consists of some 200,000 clones, 85% to 90% of them appearing once. The specimen was peripheral blood. The receptors shown here come from a man older than 75 with acute or convalescent COVID-19.

This clone was observed a single time. Here the CDR3 DNA reads TGCGCCAGCAGCCTCGGGACCCTCGGGACTCAGAAAGAGACCCAGTACTTC. Protein product: CASSLGTLGTQKETQYF. The V gene is TRBV5-1, the J gene TRBJ2-5, with TRBD2 as a possible D gene (6 bases). Germline loops: CDR1 SGHRS, CDR2 YFSETQ. The CDR3 is 17 amino acids. V gave up 4 bases and J gave up 3 bases, with 22 bases separating them.

This chain links TRBV28 with TRBJ1-6; D remains ambiguous. V lost 5 bases, J lost 0 bases, and 14 bases lay in between. The CDR3 covers 17 residues. Germline V gives CDR1 MDHEN, CDR2 SYDVKM. The CDR3: CASSQVRQSSYNSPLHF. CDR3 nucleotides: TGTGCCAGCAGTCAGGTCAGGCAGAGCTCCTATAATTCACCCCTCCACTTT.

This chain connects TRBV28 to TRBJ1-5; TRBD1 is a possible D gene (6 bases). With 4 bases removed from V and 0 bases from J, the gap between germline ends came to 16 bases. Germline V gene data show CDR1 as MDHEN and CDR2 as SYDVKM. The CDR3 length is 17 residues. CDR3 sequence: CASSSPGQGYSNQPQHF. The CDR3 nucleotides are TGTGCCAGCAGTTCCCCGGGACAAGGATATAGCAATCAGCCCCAGCATTTT.